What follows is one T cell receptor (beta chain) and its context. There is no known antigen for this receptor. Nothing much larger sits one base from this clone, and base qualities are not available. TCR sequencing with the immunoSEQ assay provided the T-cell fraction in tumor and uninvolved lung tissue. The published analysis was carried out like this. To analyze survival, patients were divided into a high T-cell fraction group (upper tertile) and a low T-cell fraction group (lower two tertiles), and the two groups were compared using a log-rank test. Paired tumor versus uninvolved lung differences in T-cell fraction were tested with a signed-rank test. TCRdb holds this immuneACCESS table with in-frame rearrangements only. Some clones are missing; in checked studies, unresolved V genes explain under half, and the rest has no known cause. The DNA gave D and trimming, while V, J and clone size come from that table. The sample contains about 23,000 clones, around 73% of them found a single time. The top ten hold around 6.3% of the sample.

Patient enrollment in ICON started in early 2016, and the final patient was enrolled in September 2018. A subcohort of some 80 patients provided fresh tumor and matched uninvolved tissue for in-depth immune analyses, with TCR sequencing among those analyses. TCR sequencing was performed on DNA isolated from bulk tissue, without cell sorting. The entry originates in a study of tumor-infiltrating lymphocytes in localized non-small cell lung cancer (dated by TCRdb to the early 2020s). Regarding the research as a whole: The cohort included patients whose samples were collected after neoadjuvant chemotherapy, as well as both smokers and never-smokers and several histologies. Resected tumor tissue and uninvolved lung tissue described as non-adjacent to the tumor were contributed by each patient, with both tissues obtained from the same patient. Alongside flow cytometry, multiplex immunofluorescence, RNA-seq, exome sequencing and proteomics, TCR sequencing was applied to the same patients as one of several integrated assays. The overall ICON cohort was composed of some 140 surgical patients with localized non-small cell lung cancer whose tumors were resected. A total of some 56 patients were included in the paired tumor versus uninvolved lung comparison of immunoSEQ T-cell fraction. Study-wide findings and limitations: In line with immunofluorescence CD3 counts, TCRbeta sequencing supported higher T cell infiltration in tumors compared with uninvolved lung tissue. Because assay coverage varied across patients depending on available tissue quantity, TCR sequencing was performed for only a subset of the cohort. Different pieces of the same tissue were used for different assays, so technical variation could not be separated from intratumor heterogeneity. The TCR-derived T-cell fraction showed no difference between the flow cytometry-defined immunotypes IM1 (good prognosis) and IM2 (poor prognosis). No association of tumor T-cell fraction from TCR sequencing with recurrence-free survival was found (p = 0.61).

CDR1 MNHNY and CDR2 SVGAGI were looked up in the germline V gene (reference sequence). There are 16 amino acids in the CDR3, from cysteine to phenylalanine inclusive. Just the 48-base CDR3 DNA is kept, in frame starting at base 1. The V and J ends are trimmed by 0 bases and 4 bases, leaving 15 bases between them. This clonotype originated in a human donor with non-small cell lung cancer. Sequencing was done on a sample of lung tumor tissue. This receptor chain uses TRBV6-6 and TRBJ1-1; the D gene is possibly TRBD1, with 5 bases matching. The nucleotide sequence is TGTGCCAGCAGTTACTCGCCGGGGCTCTACAGCACTGAAGCTTTCTTT. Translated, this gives CASSYSPGLYSTEAFF.